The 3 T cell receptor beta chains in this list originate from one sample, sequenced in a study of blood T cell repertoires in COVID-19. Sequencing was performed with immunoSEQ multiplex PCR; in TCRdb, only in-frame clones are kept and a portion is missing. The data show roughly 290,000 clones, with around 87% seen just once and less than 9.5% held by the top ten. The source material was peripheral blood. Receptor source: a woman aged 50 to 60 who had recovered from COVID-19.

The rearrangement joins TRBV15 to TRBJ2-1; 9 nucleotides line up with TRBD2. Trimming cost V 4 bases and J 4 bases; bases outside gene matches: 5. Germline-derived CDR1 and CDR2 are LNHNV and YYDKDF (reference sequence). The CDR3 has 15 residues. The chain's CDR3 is CATSTGLAKYNEQFF. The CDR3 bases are TGTGCCACCAGCACAGGACTAGCGAAATACAATGAGCAGTTCTTC.

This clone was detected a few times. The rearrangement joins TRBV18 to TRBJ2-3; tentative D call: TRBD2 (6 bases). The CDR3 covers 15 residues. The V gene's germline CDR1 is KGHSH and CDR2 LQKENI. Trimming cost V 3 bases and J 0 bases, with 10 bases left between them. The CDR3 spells CASSPQAGSTDTQYF. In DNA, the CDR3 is TGTGCCAGCTCACCGCAAGCGGGTAGCACAGATACGCAGTATTTT.

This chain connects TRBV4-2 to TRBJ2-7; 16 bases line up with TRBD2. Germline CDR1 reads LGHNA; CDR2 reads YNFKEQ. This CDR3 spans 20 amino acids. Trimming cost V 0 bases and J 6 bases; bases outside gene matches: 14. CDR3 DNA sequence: TGTGCCAGCAGCCAAGATTACTCGGGACTAGCGGGAGGGGGGGCGCGCGAGCAGTACTTC. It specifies CASSQDYSGLAGGGAREQYF.